The sample holds one count of the clone carrying this TCR beta chain. Participants' own reports of clinical history determined their cohort assignment. TCRdb's table, derived via immunoSEQ multiplex PCR, lists solely in-frame clones and lacks some. In the table there are a few hundred thousand clones, 70% to 90% of which are singletons. The record originates from a study of blood T cell repertoires in COVID-19. Study in general: Sites in the United States, Italy and Spain provided acute and convalescent COVID-19 samples.

The V gene end was trimmed by 3 bases and the J gene end by 6 bases; junction bases not matched to a gene: 10. CDR1 is SGDLS, CDR2 YYNGEE, per germline. The CDR3 spans 16 residues. The chain links TRBV9 to TRBJ2-7; 12 bases align to TRBD2. Sequenced sample: PBMCs or T cells enriched from blood (not recorded which). This receptor was obtained from a woman in her forties with acute COVID-19. CDR3 sequence: CASSATHGTSGPEQYF. CDR3 coding DNA: TGTGCCAGCAGCGCGACCCACGGGACTAGCGGGCCCGAGCAGTACTTC.